This TCR beta chain was obtained from a study of T cells after yellow fever vaccination. V gave up 9 bases and J gave up 6 bases; unmatched junction bases: 14. Germline V gene data show CDR1 as LNHDA and CDR2 as SQIVND (reference sequence). The CDR3 runs 15 residues. Template switching by 5'RACE produced TCR cDNA, adding a universal primer site and UMIs. TCRdb itself ran the 5' RACE reads through MiXCR, one entry per CDR3 protein. This sample has about 300,000 distinct CDR3 sequences, with roughly 8.7% found just once. The TCR sequence derives from a young man who received the YFV17D yellow fever vaccine. The rearrangement uses TRBV19 and TRBJ2-7, with 10 bases lining up with TRBD1. The source material was CD4+ T cells sorted from PBMCs, sampled 5 days after the yellow fever booster vaccination. The DNA of the CDR3 is TGTGCCAGCAGAGACAGGGGGCGAGGGGGTGGCGAGCAGTACTTC. Its translation is CASRDRGRGGGEQYF. Full variable domain (remainder filled in from reference TRBV19 and TRBJ2-7): DGGITQSPKYLFRKEGQNVTLSCEQNLNHDAMYWYRQDPGQGLRLIYYSQIVNDFQKGDIAEGYSVSREKKESFPLTVTSAQKNPTAFYLCASRDRGRGGGEQYFGPGTRLTVT.